The 32 T cell receptor beta chains presented below share a single source sample, sequenced in a study of CD8 T cells in Susac syndrome. RNA was extracted with the RNeasy kit, and a quantity of roughly 0.5 to 1 ug was reverse transcribed using random hexamers. Each CDR3 protein is one row after TCRdb ran MiXCR on the immunoSEQ multiplex PCR reads. The sample has 95,000 to 150,000 distinct CDR3 sequences, 85% to 95% seen once. Source material: CD8+ T cells from PBMCs. All receptors derive from a human donor with Susac syndrome.

The chain carries TRBV4-1 and TRBJ2-7, with D uncertain. Germline lookup yields CDR1 MGHRA and CDR2 YSYEKL. V was cut by 3 bases and J by 9 bases, with 15 bases left in between. There are 13 residues in the CDR3. Written as DNA, the CDR3 is TGCGCCAGCAGCCATCCCCAGGCGTCGGTGCAGTACTTC. Its protein is CASSHPQASVQYF.

This chain connects TRBV4-2 to TRBJ2-1, with D perhaps given as TRBD1 or TRBD2 (6 bases each). Germline V gene lookup returns CDR1 LGHNA and CDR2 YNFKEQ. V was cut by 8 bases and J by 4 bases, with 15 bases left in between. There are 14 residues in the CDR3. CDR3 sequence reads: CASGGGTLYNEQFF. The CDR3 coding sequence is TGTGCCAGCGGCGGCGGGACACTTTACAATGAGCAGTTCTTC.

This clonotype was seen just once. The rearrangement links TRBV9 to TRBJ2-1; D is perhaps TRBD2 (7 bases). Germline assignment: CDR1 SGDLS and CDR2 YYNGEE. Trimming cost V 3 bases and J 3 bases, with 22 bases left between them. This CDR3 has 18 residues. The CDR3 region has the DNA TGTGCCAGCAGCGGAGCCCTCCTTAGGGGGGAGGGCTACAATGAGCAGTTCTTC. This sequence encodes CASSGALLRGEGYNEQFF.

The sample holds one count of this clonotype. The rearrangement uses TRBV4-2 and TRBJ2-1, with D possibly called TRBD1 or TRBD2 (5 bases each). Germline CDR1 is LGHNA and CDR2 is YNFKEQ. V lost 4 bases to trimming and J lost 5 bases, with 12 bases between them. This CDR3 region has 14 residues. CDR3 nucleotide sequence: TGTGCCAGCAGCCCCCGGGACGGAAACAATGAGCAGTTCTTC. Translation: CASSPRDGNNEQFF.

The chain carries TRBV15 and TRBJ1-5; 7 nucleotides align to TRBD1. V dropped 4 bases and J dropped 0; count of bases not matched to a gene: 6. Germline V gene lookup returns CDR1 LNHNV and CDR2 YYDKDF (reference sequence). This CDR3 comprises 16 residues. The CDR3 sequence: CATSIRQGFSNQPQHF. The CDR3 coding sequence is TGTGCCACCAGCATCAGACAGGGCTTTAGCAATCAGCCCCAGCATTTT.

The chain is built from TRBV4-1 and TRBJ1-6, with no clear D. This CDR3 has 15 residues. Germline V gene sequence: CDR1 MGHRA, CDR2 YSYEKL. V gave up 1 base and J gave up 9 bases, with 13 bases separating them. CDR3 nucleotides: TGCGCCAGCAGCCAAGCGGGCAGGACGAGTTCACCCCTCCACTTT. It translates to CASSQAGRTSSPLHF.

V usage is TRBV24-1 and J usage is TRBJ2-2; D is unresolved. V was shortened by 8 bases and J by 8 bases, with 8 bases between the two germline ends. CDR1 and CDR2 from the germline V gene are KGHDR and SFDVKD. The CDR3 contains 11 residues. CDR3 protein: CATTTTGELFF. The CDR3, as DNA: TGTGCCACCACAACTACGGGGGAGCTGTTTTTT.

CDR3 coding DNA: TGTGCCAGCAGTTTAGAGGTTGGGACGTATGGCTACACCTTC. This encodes CASSLEVGTYGYTF. This rearrangement joins TRBV12-3 or TRBV12-4 to TRBJ1-2, with a tentative D call TRBD1 (5 bases). This CDR3 is 14 amino acids long. Trimming removed 1 base from V and 5 bases from J, with 11 bases in between.

The chain recombines TRBV28 with TRBJ1-2; no clear D gene. The CDR3 runs to 13 residues. Between the trimmed V and J ends, which lost 6 bases and 4 bases, there was a span of 12 bases. Germline V gives CDR1 MDHEN, CDR2 SYDVKM. The DNA for the CDR3 is TGTGCCAGCAGACCAACGGGTTCCTATGGCTACACCTTC. It codes for CASRPTGSYGYTF.

The chain combines TRBV3-1 with TRBJ2-3, with 8 bases matching TRBD1. The CDR3 extends over 16 amino acids. Germline trimming cut 2 bases from V and 2 bases from J; bases unmatched to any gene: 6. CDR1 LGHDT and CDR2 YNNKEL come from the germline V gene (reference sequence). The CDR3 is CASSQQGAINTDTQYF. DNA of the CDR3: TGTGCCAGCAGCCAACAGGGGGCGATTAACACAGATACGCAGTATTTT.

The chain recombines TRBV19 with TRBJ1-5; D might be TRBD1 (6 bases). Germline CDR1 is LNHDA and CDR2 is SQIVND (reference sequence). This CDR3 has 14 amino acids. V gave up 5 bases and J gave up 4 bases, with 12 bases separating them. The CDR3 coding sequence is TGTGCCAGTAGTTGGAGGGACACAAATCAGCCCCAGCATTTT. This gives the protein CASSWRDTNQPQHF.

The chain is built from TRBV12-3 or TRBV12-4 and TRBJ2-4, with D perhaps matching TRBD1 (5 bases). The germline V and J ends were trimmed by 2 bases and 0 bases, with 14 bases remaining between them. The CDR3 covers 17 residues. CDR3 DNA: TGTGCCAGCAGTTTATGGTACGACAGACTAGCCAAAAACATTCAGTACTTC. Its translation is CASSLWYDRLAKNIQYF.

The chain joins TRBV9 to TRBJ1-2, with 9 bases aligning to TRBD1. J lost 8 bases, V lost 1 base, and 6 bases had no gene match. The germline CDR1 and CDR2 sequences are SGDLS and YYNGEE. CDR3 length: 14 amino acids. The CDR3 coding sequence is TGTGCCAGCAGCGTAACCCGGACAGGGGACGGCTACACCTTC. The encoded protein is CASSVTRTGDGYTF.

The chain combines TRBV5-6 with TRBJ1-6; 7 bases match TRBD1. This CDR3 region has 14 residues. J was trimmed by 14 bases and V by 2 bases; bases with no gene match: 10. The V gene's germline CDR1 is SGHDT and CDR2 YYEEEE. The DNA for the CDR3 is TGTGCCAGCAGCTTAAGGGGGCAGGACAGGACCCTCCACTTT. This sequence encodes CASSLRGQDRTLHF.

This clonotype was recorded only once. The chain is built from TRBV24-1 and TRBJ1-2; D may be TRBD1 (5 bases). V shed 5 bases and J shed 4 bases, with 7 bases lying between them. Germline values: CDR1 KGHDR, CDR2 SFDVKD. CDR3 length: 12 residues. The CDR3 nucleotides are TGTGCCACCAGTGCGGGGGGCTATGGCTACACCTTC. The encoded protein is CATSAGGYGYTF.

V usage is TRBV9 and J usage is TRBJ1-2; 8 bases align to TRBD1. Germline loops: CDR1 SGDLS, CDR2 YYNGEE. V shed 0 bases and J 1 base; nucleotides not matched to a gene: 2. The length of the CDR3 is 15 residues. The CDR3 nucleotides read TGTGCCAGCAGCGTAGCAACAGGGGGTAACTATGGCTACACCTTC. Protein product: CASSVATGGNYGYTF.

The rearrangement links TRBV6-2 or TRBV6-3 to TRBJ2-7, with 10 bases fitting TRBD2. CDR3 size: 15 residues. Germline values: CDR1 MNHEY, CDR2 SVGEGT. The junction had 5 bases not matched to a gene; V was cut back by 5 bases and J by 1 base. CDR3 residues: CASSPSGGPSYEQYF. The CDR3 DNA reads as TGTGCCAGCAGTCCTAGCGGGGGCCCTTCCTACGAGCAGTACTTC.

The gene calls are TRBV5-5 and TRBJ1-5; tentatively, D is TRBD1 (5 bases). Germline V gene lookup returns CDR1 SGHKS and CDR2 YYEKEE (reference sequence). The length of the CDR3 is 14 residues. V was clipped by 3 bases and J by 6 bases, with 13 bases between them. CDR3 sequence reads: CASSSWPGGQPQHF. The CDR3 DNA reads TGTGCCAGCAGCTCCTGGCCTGGGGGTCAGCCCCAGCATTTT.

V gene TRBV4-2 combines with J gene TRBJ1-1, with 9 bases identical to TRBD1. J gave up 6 bases and V 0 bases, and 8 bases lay outside the gene matches. The CDR3 loop spans 16 amino acids. Germline V gene data show CDR1 as LGHNA and CDR2 as YNFKEQ. CDR3 sequence: CASSQEGGQGSAEAFF. For the CDR3, the DNA is TGTGCCAGCAGCCAAGAAGGAGGACAGGGGAGCGCTGAAGCTTTCTTT.

The V call is TRBV20-1, the J call TRBJ2-1, with 7 bases lining up with TRBD2. The trim removed 3 bases at V and 3 bases at J, leaving 14 bases unmatched. Germline V gives CDR1 DFQATT, CDR2 SNEGSKA (reference sequence). The CDR3 is 17 residues long. The CDR3 region has the DNA TGCAGTGCTAGGATCTTCCTCGGGGCGGGGGTCTACAATGAGCAGTTCTTC. This gives the protein CSARIFLGAGVYNEQFF.

J is TRBJ1-1 and V is TRBV20-1; the D gene is possibly TRBD1 (5 bases). CDR1 and CDR2 (germline): DFQATT, SNEGSKA (reference sequence). Trimming removed 3 bases from V and 5 bases from J, with 10 bases in between. This CDR3 comprises 12 residues. The CDR3 bases are TGCAGTGCTAGGATCCAGGGAACTGAAGCTTTCTTT. Amino acids: CSARIQGTEAFF.

V gene TRBV4-3 combines with J gene TRBJ1-1, with a tentative D call TRBD1 (6 bases). The germline CDR1 and CDR2 sequences are LGHNA and YSLEER. The CDR3 has 16 amino acids. Trimming took 3 bases from V and 0 from J, leaving 14 bases between them. The CDR3 DNA is TGCGCCAGCAGCCAGAGGGACAAACTACTGAACACTGAAGCTTTCTTT. This gives the protein CASSQRDKLLNTEAFF.

The chain combines TRBV5-1 with TRBJ1-1, with TRBD1 as a possible D gene (5 bases). Germline CDR1 SGHRS, CDR2 YFSETQ. Trimming removed 4 bases from V and 1 base from J, with 11 bases in between. The CDR3 totals 14 residues. This chain's CDR3 is CASSMGRPNTEAFF. CDR3 nucleotide sequence: TGCGCCAGCAGCATGGGACGGCCGAACACTGAAGCTTTCTTT.

The chain uses TRBV9 and TRBJ2-1; TRBD1 is a possible D gene (5 bases). Trimming removed 4 bases at V and 0 bases at J, with 14 bases between. CDR1 and CDR2 from the germline V gene are SGDLS and YYNGEE. CDR3 length: 16 amino acids. The CDR3 spells CASSPKGYSSYNEQFF. Written as DNA, the CDR3 is TGTGCCAGCAGCCCCAAGGGGTATAGCTCCTACAATGAGCAGTTCTTC. Full variable domain (outside the CDR3, taken from reference TRBV9 and TRBJ2-1): DSGVTQTPKHLITATGQRVTLRCSPRSGDLSVYWYQQSLDQGLQFLIQYYNGEERAKGNILERFSAQQFPDLHSELNLSSLELGDSALYFCASSPKGYSSYNEQFFGPGTRLTVL.

This rearrangement joins TRBV29-1 to TRBJ2-1, with TRBD2 identical over 7 bases. The V segment lost 7 bases and the J segment 10 bases; nucleotides outside the gene matches: 13. The CDR3 has 13 residues. Per germline, CDR1 SQVTM and CDR2 ANQGSEA. The CDR3 protein is CSAPSGGAEEQFF. DNA of the CDR3: TGCAGCGCTCCCTCGGGAGGCGCTGAAGAGCAGTTCTTC.

The chain is built from TRBV25-1 and TRBJ1-1; possibly TRBD1 for D (6 bases). V was shortened by 4 bases and J by 1 base, with 13 bases between the two germline ends. CDR3 length: 15 amino acids. Per the germline V gene, CDR1 is MGHDK and CDR2 is SYGVNS. The CDR3 reads CASSVRTERNTEAFF. The CDR3 DNA sequence: TGTGCCAGCAGTGTTCGGACAGAGCGGAACACTGAAGCTTTCTTT.

This clonotype came up a few times. The genes are TRBV10-3 and TRBJ2-3; TRBD2 agrees at 8 bases. CDR3 length: 14 amino acids. The V gene end was trimmed by 7 bases and the J gene end by 1 base; junction bases not matched to a gene: 4. CDR1 and CDR2 (germline): ENHRY, SYGVKD. The CDR3 DNA reads as TGTGCCATCAAGGGGACTAGTGGCACAGATACGCAGTATTTT. Encoded protein: CAIKGTSGTDTQYF.

V is TRBV12-3 or TRBV12-4 and J is TRBJ2-2; 9 nucleotides match TRBD1. The CDR3 is 15 amino acids. Unmatched junction bases numbered 6, after V lost 5 bases and J lost 5 bases. CDR3 sequence reads: CASSPGTGWTGELFF. CDR3 nucleotide sequence: TGTGCCAGCAGTCCCGGGACAGGGTGGACCGGGGAGCTGTTTTTT.

The V call is TRBV12-5, the J call TRBJ2-7, with TRBD1 matching over 7 bases. The CDR3 is made up of 13 amino acids. CDR1 LGHNT and CDR2 FRNRAP come from the germline V gene. V shed 7 bases and J 4 bases; nucleotides not matched to a gene: 7. CDR3 region: CASALSQGYEQYF. The CDR3 DNA sequence: TGTGCTAGTGCCCTCTCACAGGGGTACGAGCAGTACTTC.

The sample holds one count of this clonotype. The chain recombines TRBV20-1 with TRBJ1-5; D might be TRBD1 (6 bases). Trimming removed 0 bases at V and 3 bases at J, with 9 bases between. This CDR3 spans 14 amino acids. CDR1 is DFQATT, CDR2 SNEGSKA, per germline (reference sequence). This chain's CDR3 is CSARETGYNQPQHF. The CDR3, as DNA: TGCAGTGCTAGAGAGACAGGTTACAATCAGCCCCAGCATTTT.

The chain employs TRBV7-6 and TRBJ2-6, with 8 bases aligning to TRBD1. Germline assignment: CDR1 SGHVS and CDR2 FNYEAQ. Trimming cost V 4 bases and J 4 bases; bases outside gene matches: 18. This CDR3 contains 20 residues. CDR3 DNA: TGTGCCAGCAGCTCAACCGGGACAGGCGATCGTTGGTTCGGGGCCAACGTCCTGACTTTC. This codes for CASSSTGTGDRWFGANVLTF.

The J gene is TRBJ2-5, the V gene TRBV7-2; TRBD2 matches at 14 bases. The junction had 17 bases not matched to a gene; V was cut back by 0 bases and J by 5 bases. CDR3 length: 21 amino acids. Looked up from germline, CDR1 is SGHTA and CDR2 is FQGNSA. CDR3 sequence (DNA): TGTGCCAGCAGCTTAGCGCTCGGGACTAGCGGGGGACGAACCGTCCGGGAGACCCAGTACTTC. Its translation: CASSLALGTSGGRTVRETQYF.